Described below is a single TCR beta chain sequence and its context. These data belong to a study of T cell changes during pregnancy in multiple sclerosis. The germline CDR1 and CDR2 sequences are LGHNA and YSLEER. The CDR3 runs 14 residues. V lost 3 bases and J lost 2, with 9 bases in between. Using immunoSEQ multiplex PCR, the repertoire was profiled, and TCRdb retains in-frame clones only, with some absent. Of some 36,000 clones listed, approximately 91% are singletons. The V gene is TRBV4-3, the J gene TRBJ2-3, with unresolved D. The receptor's source is a female donor with multiple sclerosis, enrolled in a pregnancy study. The sequencing here drew on CD4+ T cells from peripheral blood mononuclear cells, taken in the second trimester of pregnancy. CDR3 nucleotides: TGCGCCAGCAGCCACCGCCAGTTCACAGATACGCAGTATTTT. Its translation: CASSHRQFTDTQYF.